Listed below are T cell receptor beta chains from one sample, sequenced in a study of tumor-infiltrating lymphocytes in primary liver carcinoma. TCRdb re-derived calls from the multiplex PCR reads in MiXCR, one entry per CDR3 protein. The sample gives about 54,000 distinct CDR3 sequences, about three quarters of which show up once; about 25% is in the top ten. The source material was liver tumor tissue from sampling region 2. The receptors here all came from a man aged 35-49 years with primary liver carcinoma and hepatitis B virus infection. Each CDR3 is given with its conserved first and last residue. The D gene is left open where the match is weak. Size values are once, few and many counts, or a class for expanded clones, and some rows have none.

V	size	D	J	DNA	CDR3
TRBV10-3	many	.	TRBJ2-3	TGTGCCATCAGTGAGCTTTCCCACACAGATACGCAGTATTTT	CAISELSHTDTQYF
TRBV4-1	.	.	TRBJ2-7	TGCGCCAGTAACCGAGATTTTAGCGGAAGCTCCTACGAGCAGTACTTC	CASNRDFSGSSYEQYF
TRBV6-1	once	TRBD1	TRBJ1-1	TGTGCCAGCAGTGCACTCACGGGACAGGGATGGGCTCTCTTT	CASSALTGQGWALF
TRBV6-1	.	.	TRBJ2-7	TGTGCCAGTAGTGAACGAAATGGCGCCTACGAGCAGTACTTC	CASSERNGAYEQYF
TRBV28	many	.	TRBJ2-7	TGTGCCAGCAGTTCTGGGGCGGCTACCTACGAGCAGTACTTC	CASSSGAATYEQYF
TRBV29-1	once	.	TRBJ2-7	TGCAGCGTTGAAAGTCTCGGGAGAATTACCGGCGTGGAGGACGAGCAGTGCTTC	CSVESLGRITGVEDEQCF
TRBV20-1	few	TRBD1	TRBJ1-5	TGCAGTGCCGCCGCCGCGGACAGGGGGTATCAGCCCCAGCATTTT	CSAAAADRGYQPQHF
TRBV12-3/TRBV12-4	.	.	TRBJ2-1	TGTGCCAGAAGTTTACCCTACAATGAGCAGCTCTTC	CARSLPYNEQLF
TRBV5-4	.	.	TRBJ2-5	TGTGCCTGCAGCAGCATGATAGGGGTTGGCGAGACCCAGTACTTC	CACSSMIGVGETQYF
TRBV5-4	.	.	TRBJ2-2	TGTACCAGCAGCCAGGGAGCCGAGGAGCTGTTTTTT	CTSSQGAEELFF
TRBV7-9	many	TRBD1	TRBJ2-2	TGTGCCAGCAGCCCTTGGACAGGGAACACCGGGGAGCTGTTTTTT	CASSPWTGNTGELFF
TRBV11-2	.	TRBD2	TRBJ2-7	TGTGCCAGCAGCTTATCCGTCGGACTAGCGGGAGGGGAGTACGGGCAGTACTTC	CASSLSVGLAGGEYGQYF
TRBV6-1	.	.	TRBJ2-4	TGTGCCAGTAGCCCGAGCCCCCCGGCAGGGCTCGTAAACATTCAGTACTTC	CASSPSPPAGLVNIQYF
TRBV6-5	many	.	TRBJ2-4	TGTGCCAGCAGTTTCGACCTAGATATAGCCAAAAACATTCAGTACTTC	CASSFDLDIAKNIQYF
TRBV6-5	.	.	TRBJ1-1	TGTGCCAGCAGTTACACGGGGGGCACTGAAACTTTCTTC	CASSYTGGTETFF
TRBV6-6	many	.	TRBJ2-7	TGTGCCAGCAGTCGGGACATCTACGAGCAGTACTTC	CASSRDIYEQYF
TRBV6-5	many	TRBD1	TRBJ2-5	TGTGCCAGCAGGGGGACAGGGGTACGAGAGACCCAGTACTTC	CASRGTGVRETQYF